What follows is one TCR beta chain and its context. Its antigen is still unknown. These data are taken from a study of cytomegalovirus exposure and HLA in healthy donors. Study-wide points: In a later analysis, DRB1 alleles had the most associated TCRs; HLA-C alleles the fewest. According to a later analysis, most TCR beta chains associated with CMV appeared HLA-restricted. TCR beta sequences numbering more than 15,000 were associated with HLA alleles at 0.05 false discovery rate in a later analysis. Accurate prediction of most subjects' HLA-A and HLA-B alleles from TCR beta sequences was reported.

60 Vbeta and 13 Jbeta primers were used in PCR. Method: immunoSEQ multiplex PCR; TCRdb's copy keeps in-frame clones and lacks some. In total, the table holds roughly 200,000 clones. The receptor's source is a man younger than 45 in good health and CMV-seronegative. The source material was PBMCs.

This CDR3 reads CSVGVRGNPTGELFF. Written as DNA, the CDR3 is TGCAGCGTTGGGGTAAGAGGGAACCCGACCGGGGAGCTGTTTTTT. The rearrangement links TRBV29-1 to TRBJ2-2, with D perhaps matching TRBD2 (5 bases). Germline CDR1 reads SQVTM; CDR2 reads ANQGSEA. The CDR3 spans 15 residues. V dropped 4 bases and J dropped 5 bases, with 17 bases sitting between them.